These 18 T cell receptor beta chains were sequenced from one sample in a study of spatial heterogeneity in lung cancer. Time point in this sample: blood at routine non-recurrence follow-up after resection. In TCRdb, the 5' RACE reads were re-called with MiXCR into one record per CDR3 protein. The sample holds around 25,000 distinct CDR3 sequences, almost 10% seen once. The sequences come from PBMCs, collected at follow-up. These receptors all stem from a male donor with early-stage non-small cell lung cancer.

The chain links TRBV20-1 to TRBJ1-1, with D perhaps matching TRBD1 (5 bases). CDR1 and CDR2 (germline): DFQATT, SNEGSKA (reference sequence). The CDR3 is 15 amino acids. V lost 5 bases and J 4 bases, leaving 20 bases between the germline ends. Here the CDR3 DNA reads TGCAGTGCTTTGGACGGAAACCTTGGGGGCACTGAAGCTTTCTTT. Translated, it gives CSALDGNLGGTEAFF.

The chain couples TRBV12-3 or TRBV12-4 to TRBJ2-1; possibly TRBD1 for D (6 bases). V was trimmed by 6 bases and J by 3 bases, leaving 15 bases between them. The CDR3 consists of 15 residues. The CDR3 loop reads CASRPGQRVYNEQFF. The CDR3 DNA sequence: TGTGCCAGCAGACCCGGACAGAGAGTCTACAATGAGCAGTTCTTC.

V and J are TRBV7-2 and TRBJ2-7; TRBD2 might be the D (6 bases). Trimming removed 1 base from V and 2 bases from J, with 12 bases in between. Germline values: CDR1 SGHTA, CDR2 FQGNSA. The CDR3 totals 15 residues. The DNA of the CDR3 is TGTGCCAGCAGCTTAGTATTCGGGGGTACCTACGAGCAGTACTTC. Its protein product is CASSLVFGGTYEQYF.

At least ten counts were recorded for this clonotype. The genes are TRBV5-4 and TRBJ2-3; D unresolved. V shed 5 bases and J shed 2 bases, with 12 bases lying between them. From germline, CDR1 is SGHNT and CDR2 YYREEE (reference sequence). This CDR3 is built from 14 residues. CDR3 DNA sequence: TGTGCCAGCAGTCCGGGCCTGGACACAGATACGCAGTATTTT. It specifies CASSPGLDTDTQYF.

This clonotype was counted once. The gene calls are TRBV10-3 and TRBJ2-7; D may match TRBD1 or TRBD2 (5 bases each). Looked up from germline, CDR1 is ENHRY and CDR2 is SYGVKD. CDR3 length: 15 residues. The V and J ends lost 0 bases and 2 bases respectively, with 11 bases between them. CDR3 residues: CAISESPGQTYEQYF. The CDR3 DNA is TGTGCCATCAGTGAGTCTCCGGGGCAGACCTACGAGCAGTACTTC.

In this sample, this clonotype turned up many times. The gene calls are TRBV2 and TRBJ1-1; D gene unclear. The germline V and J ends were trimmed by 5 bases and 6 bases, with 10 bases remaining between them. The CDR3 totals 12 residues. Germline loops: CDR1 SNHLY, CDR2 FYNNEI. The CDR3 spells CASSRSPPEAFF. The CDR3 nucleotides are TGTGCCAGCAGTCGGTCGCCACCTGAAGCTTTCTTT.

The chain combines TRBV25-1 with TRBJ2-7; D may be TRBD1 (5 bases). Trimming removed 3 bases from V and 2 bases from J, with 11 bases in between. The CDR3 is 14 amino acids. Germline CDR1 MGHDK, CDR2 SYGVNS. The CDR3 nucleotides read TGTGCCAGCAGTGACAACAGGTACGCCTACGAGCAGTACTTC. Protein product: CASSDNRYAYEQYF.

This clonotype was found many times. J is TRBJ2-1 and V is TRBV30; D uncertain. V shed 2 bases and J shed 10 bases, with 12 bases lying between them. Germline V gene sequence: CDR1 GTSNPN, CDR2 SVGIG (reference sequence). CDR3 length: 12 amino acids. In DNA form, the CDR3 reads TGTGCCTGGAGTTACGAGCCCGGGGAGCAGTTCTTC. Its protein is CAWSYEPGEQFF.

This clonotype occurred many times. The chain couples TRBV14 to TRBJ2-7, with unresolved D. Trimming stripped 4 bases from V and 1 base from J, with 8 bases between. CDR1 SGHDN and CDR2 FVKESK come from the germline V gene. The length of the CDR3 is 13 residues. CDR3 coding DNA: TGTGCCAGCAGCCCCCGGCAGTCCTACGAGCAGTACTTC. Residues: CASSPRQSYEQYF.

This clonotype was seen ten or more times. The chain recombines TRBV9 with TRBJ1-2; D remains ambiguous. CDR3 length: 15 amino acids. Germline V gene data show CDR1 as SGDLS and CDR2 as YYNGEE. V was clipped by 0 bases and J by 4 bases, with 13 bases between them. CDR3 amino acids: CASSVAGASIYGYTF. CDR3 nucleotide sequence: TGTGCCAGCAGCGTAGCAGGAGCCTCCATCTATGGCTACACCTTC.

This clonotype has ten or more counts. The chain is built from TRBV10-3 and TRBJ2-3; 12 nucleotides line up with TRBD2. V lost 0 bases and J lost 3; bases outside the gene matches: 4. CDR3 length: 17 residues. The germline V gene encodes CDR1 ENHRY and CDR2 SYGVKD. CDR3 region: CAISESTGLAGTDTQYF. In nucleotides, the CDR3 is TGTGCCATCAGTGAGTCGACCGGACTAGCGGGGACAGATACGCAGTATTTT.

Many counts were recorded for this clonotype. The V and J genes are TRBV28 and TRBJ2-2; tentative D call: TRBD2 (5 bases). CDR3 length equals 17 residues. From germline, CDR1 is MDHEN and CDR2 SYDVKM. The ends were cut back, 3 bases at V and 4 bases at J, with 18 bases in the middle. CDR3 DNA sequence: TGTGCCAGCAGTTTGGGATCCCTAGCTGACCTCACCGGGGAGCTGTTTTTT. Its translation: CASSLGSLADLTGELFF.

This clonotype was counted many times. The chain links TRBV28 to TRBJ2-3, with 11 bases fitting TRBD2. CDR3 length: 17 residues. Germline V lookup: CDR1 MDHEN, CDR2 SYDVKM. V was clipped by 2 bases and J by 3 bases; unmatched bases: 7. Here the CDR3 DNA reads TGTGCCAGCAGTTTAGGATCTAGCGGGGGGCGAACAGATACGCAGTATTTT. Protein: CASSLGSSGGRTDTQYF.

This clonotype counts as medium-sized. The chain links TRBV20-1 to TRBJ1-4; the match to TRBD1 covers 7 bases. Germline-derived CDR1 and CDR2 are DFQATT and SNEGSKA (reference sequence). Losses at the gene ends were 6 bases for V and 5 bases for J; bases not matched to a gene: 6. The CDR3 is 13 residues long. For the CDR3, the DNA is TGCAGTGCGAGGACAGGCGGGAATGAAAAACTGTTTTTT. Translating gives CSARTGGNEKLFF.

This clonotype appeared many times. DNA for the CDR3: TGTGCCAGCAGCTTAGTGGCAAATGAGCAGTTCTTC. Its protein is CASSLVANEQFF. V is TRBV7-2 and J is TRBJ2-1; D remains ambiguous. Trimming removed 1 base at V and 7 bases at J, with 5 bases between. The CDR3 length is 12 residues. Germline V gene lookup returns CDR1 SGHTA and CDR2 FQGNSA.

The table lists this clonotype with many counts. This chain joins TRBV12-5 and TRBJ2-3; either TRBD1 or TRBD2 may supply D (7 bases each). This CDR3 is 15 amino acids long. Germline V gene lookup returns CDR1 LGHNT and CDR2 FRNRAP. The ends were cut back, 8 bases at V and 1 base at J, with 16 bases in the middle. The CDR3 loop is CASSGGGRGTDTQYF. CDR3 DNA: TGTGCTAGTTCAGGGGGGGGCCGAGGCACAGATACGCAGTATTTT.

This clonotype was found many times. The gene calls are TRBV3-1 and TRBJ1-1; no clear D. Germline lookup yields CDR1 LGHDT and CDR2 YNNKEL (reference sequence). The CDR3 sequence is 13 residues long. Trimming left V 5 bases short and J 3 bases short, with 10 bases between. The CDR3 bases are TGTGCCAGCAGCAACAGTTTTTACACTGAAGCTTTCTTT. This encodes CASSNSFYTEAFF.

CDR3 in DNA: TGTGCCAGCAGTGAATATCGAGAAGCTTTCTTT. As protein: CASSEYREAFF. This sequence joins TRBV6-1 and TRBJ1-1; D uncertain. CDR3 length: 11 amino acids. V shed 2 bases and J shed 8 bases, with 6 bases lying between them. Germline CDR1 reads MNHNS; CDR2 reads SASEGT.